What follows describes a single T cell receptor (beta chain). Its antigen is unknown. Per-nucleotide qualities are absent, and no much larger clonotype sits a single base away. This sample was taken from a study of blood T cell repertoires in COVID-19 (dated by TCRdb to 2019 to 2021). Describing the broader study: Samples covering the acute and convalescent phases of COVID-19 were provided by collaborators in the United States, Italy and Spain. The prospective study material was composed of cDNA or gDNA derived from T cells, B-cell-depleted T cells, or PBMCs. Subjects who had been exposed to COVID-19, were actively infected with it, or had recovered from it provided the deeply sampled blood TCRbeta repertoires that made up the dataset. The repertoires were made available in a free public database intended to serve as a resource for research on the immune response to SARS-CoV-2. The samples were drawn from the first 160 participants of the ongoing ImmuneRACE study and from about 1,200 subjects provided by 6 global collaborators. Sample metadata almost always included a de-identified subject ID, COVID-19 status, age in years and sex. Where available, HLA class I and class II types were obtained from metadata supplied by the sample provider rather than from assay-based typing. On the study overall, not on this receptor specifically: The amount of clinical and demographic metadata varied by source and participant and was provided uncurated.

Collaborating institutions collected whole blood in K2EDTA tubes following their own protocols. For TCRbeta analysis, collaborators shipped samples as frozen whole blood, isolated PBMCs, or DNA extracted from either of those sample types. The immunoSEQ Assay, a bias-controlled multiplex PCR, was used to amplify TCRbeta CDR3 regions from genomic DNA. The study's own analysis went as follows. The number of nucleated cells in each sample was estimated by amplification of reference gene primers within the assay. To quantify the absolute abundance of each unique TCRbeta CDR3 rearrangement, sequence reads were collapsed and filtered. Productive Simpson clonality was computed per sample as the square root of Simpson's diversity index over productive rearrangements. Sourced from immuneACCESS, this table was stored by TCRdb with only in-frame sequences that have V and J called. A share of the clones is absent; for the studies checked, an unresolved V gene accounts for under half, and the remainder has no known explanation. V and J calls plus clone size are reproduced from that table; the DNA served to infer D and trimming. In this sample the table shows 130,000 to 150,000 clones, approximately 83% of which occur a single time. The top ten constitute roughly 3% of the sample.

This TCR was sampled from a woman over 75 with acute or convalescent COVID-19. Sequences were obtained from peripheral blood.

The CDR3 is CATSLRQGVKPQHF. The nucleotides are TGTGCCACCAGCTTACGACAGGGGGTGAAGCCCCAGCATTTT. The rearranged chain carries TRBV15 and TRBJ1-5, with TRBD1 identical over 9 junction bases. V is trimmed back by 5 bases and J by 8 bases, and the junction contains 7 bases that no gene match accounts for. CDR1 LNHNV and CDR2 YYDKDF were looked up in the germline V gene (reference sequence). The cysteine opens and the phenylalanine closes a CDR3 of 14 amino acids. CDR3 DNA is the only sequence kept; it has 42 bases, read in frame from the first base.